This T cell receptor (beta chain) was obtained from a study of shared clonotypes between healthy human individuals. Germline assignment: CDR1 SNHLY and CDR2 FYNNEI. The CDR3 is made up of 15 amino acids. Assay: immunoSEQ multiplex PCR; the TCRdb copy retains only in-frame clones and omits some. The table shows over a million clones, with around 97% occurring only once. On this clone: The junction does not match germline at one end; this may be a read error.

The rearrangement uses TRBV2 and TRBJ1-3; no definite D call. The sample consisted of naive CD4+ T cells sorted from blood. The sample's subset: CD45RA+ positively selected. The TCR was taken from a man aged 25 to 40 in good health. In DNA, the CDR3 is TGTGCCAGCAGGGAAGACGGAAACTCTGGAAACACCATATATTTT. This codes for CASREDGNSGNTIYF.